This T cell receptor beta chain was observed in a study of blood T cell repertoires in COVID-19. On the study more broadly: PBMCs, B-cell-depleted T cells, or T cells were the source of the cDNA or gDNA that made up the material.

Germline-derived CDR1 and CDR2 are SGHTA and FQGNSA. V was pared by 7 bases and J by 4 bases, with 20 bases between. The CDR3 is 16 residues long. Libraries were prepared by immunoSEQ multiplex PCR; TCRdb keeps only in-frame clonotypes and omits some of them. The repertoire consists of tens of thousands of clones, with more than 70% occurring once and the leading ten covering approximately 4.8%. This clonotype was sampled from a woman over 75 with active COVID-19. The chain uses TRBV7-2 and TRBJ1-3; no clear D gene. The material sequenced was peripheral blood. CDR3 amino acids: CASTPTYTLSGNTIYF. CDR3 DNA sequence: TGTGCCAGCACCCCGACTTATACATTGTCGGGAAACACCATATATTTT.